Presented here are 27 T cell receptor beta chains from one specimen sequenced in a study of cytomegalovirus exposure and HLA in healthy donors. Libraries were prepared by immunoSEQ multiplex PCR; TCRdb keeps only in-frame clonotypes and omits some of them. The sample contains some 130,000 clones, approximately 82% of which appear only once. The sequenced sample consisted of PBMCs. Receptors were obtained from a man in his thirties or forties in good health and CMV-seropositive.

The chain combines TRBV11-2 with TRBJ1-3, with 7 bases fitting TRBD1. There are 15 residues in the CDR3. The ends lost 5 bases at V and 1 base at J; junction bases unmatched: 5. CDR1 is SGHAT and CDR2 is FQNNGV in the germline V gene. In nucleotides, the CDR3 is TGTGCCAGCAGCCCAGTGACAGGGTCTGGAAACACCATATATTTT. Its protein is CASSPVTGSGNTIYF.

This chain connects TRBV5-1 to TRBJ1-2, with TRBD1 as a possible D gene (5 bases). This CDR3 contains 14 residues. Looked up from germline, CDR1 is SGHRS and CDR2 is YFSETQ. The ends were cut back, 0 bases at V and 5 bases at J, with 11 bases in the middle. The CDR3 protein is CASSLAGGEYGYTF. The DNA for the CDR3 is TGCGCCAGCAGCTTGGCCGGGGGAGAGTATGGCTACACCTTC. The entire variable domain, with the rest obtained from reference TRBV5-1 and TRBJ1-2, is as follows: KAGVTQTPRYLIKTRGQQVTLSCSPISGHRSVSWYQQTPGQGLQFLFEYFSETQRNKGNFPGRFSGRQFSNSRSEMNVSTLELGDSALYLCASSLAGGEYGYTFGSGTRLTVV.

The chain carries TRBV10-2 and TRBJ2-7, with TRBD2 matching 10 bases. The CDR3 loop spans 16 amino acids. The germline gives CDR1 WSHSY, CDR2 SAAADI. The ends lost 4 bases at V and 6 bases at J; junction bases unmatched: 12. In nucleotides, the CDR3 is TGCGCCAGCAGTGCTCAGAGCGGGGGGGCCTTAGGCGAGCAGTACTTC. Translated: CASSAQSGGALGEQYF.

The chain uses TRBV5-4 and TRBJ2-7; TRBD1 aligns across 10 bases. Germline CDR1 reads SGHNT; CDR2 reads YYREEE (reference sequence). The CDR3 is made up of 16 amino acids. The trim removed 4 bases at V and 3 bases at J, leaving 10 bases unmatched. Here the CDR3 reads CASSQEWDRGFYEQYF. The CDR3 DNA sequence: TGTGCCAGCAGCCAAGAATGGGACAGGGGTTTCTACGAGCAGTACTTC.

The gene calls are TRBV10-2 and TRBJ1-2; D call uncertain. This CDR3 is 15 amino acids long. Germline assignment: CDR1 WSHSY and CDR2 SAAADI. Trimming removed 5 bases from V and 2 bases from J, with 15 bases in between. The CDR3 here is CASSPAEGGNYGYTF. In DNA form, the CDR3 reads TGCGCCAGCAGTCCCGCGGAGGGAGGGAACTATGGCTACACCTTC.

Here the CDR3 DNA reads TGTGCCAGCAGCAAAGACAAGGGGCAAGTATACGAGCAGTACTTC. This encodes CASSKDKGQVYEQYF. The chain has TRBV21-1 and TRBJ2-7; the tabulated D call, TRBD1, remains unverified against the DNA. TRBV21-1 represents a pseudogene. The length of the CDR3 is 15 residues.

The V gene is TRBV27, the J gene TRBJ2-1, with 11 bases identical to TRBD1. The CDR3 spans 15 residues. V was pared by 8 bases and J by 6 bases, with 9 bases of the junction left unmatched. From germline, CDR1 is MNHEY and CDR2 SMNVEV (reference sequence). This CDR3 reads CASSTPGQGGNEQFF. Written as DNA, the CDR3 is TGTGCCAGCTCTACACCGGGACAGGGGGGCAATGAGCAGTTCTTC.

This chain connects TRBV12-5 to TRBJ2-7; D might be TRBD2 (5 bases). Germline loops: CDR1 LGHNT, CDR2 FRNRAP. This CDR3 region has 13 residues. V was shortened by 0 bases and J by 5 bases, with 8 bases between the two germline ends. CDR3: CASGLVSGHEQYF. The CDR3 nucleotides read TGTGCTAGTGGTTTGGTAAGCGGTCACGAGCAGTACTTC.

The chain recombines TRBV7-2 with TRBJ1-2, with D maybe TRBD1 (5 bases). The V end was cut by 4 bases, the J end by 1 base, with 10 bases between. From germline, CDR1 is SGHTA and CDR2 FQGNSA. The CDR3 totals 14 residues. In DNA form, the CDR3 reads TGTGCCAGCAGCTCGGCGGGGGTTAACTATGGCTACACCTTC. It encodes CASSSAGVNYGYTF.

This sequence joins TRBV5-4 and TRBJ2-7; a weak D match, TRBD1 (6 bases). Trimming removed 4 bases at V and 1 base at J, with 15 bases between. The germline CDR1 and CDR2 sequences are SGHNT and YYREEE (reference sequence). The CDR3 runs 15 residues. The DNA of the CDR3 is TGTGCCAGCAGCCCCTCCGCGGACAGTTCCTACGAGCAGTACTTC. Translation: CASSPSADSSYEQYF.

In its sample, this clone was seen once. The chain links TRBV7-3 to TRBJ2-1, with 7 bases fitting TRBD2. Losses at the gene ends were 4 bases for V and 6 bases for J; bases not matched to a gene: 6. The CDR3 contains 14 residues. The germline V gene has CDR1 SGHTA and CDR2 FQGTGA. The DNA of the CDR3 is TGTGCCAGCAGCTCCGGACTAGGGCCCAATGAGCAGTTCTTC. This encodes CASSSGLGPNEQFF.

The chain carries TRBV18 and TRBJ2-7; D possibly corresponds to TRBD1 (5 bases). Germline values: CDR1 KGHSH, CDR2 LQKENI. Trimming removed 3 bases at V and 6 bases at J, with 12 bases between. The CDR3 has 13 residues. CDR3 nucleotides: TGTGCCAGCTCACCGGACACACTGGGCGAGCAGTACTTC. Protein product: CASSPDTLGEQYF.

This clone turned up a few times. This chain links TRBV7-8 with TRBJ2-5, with 8 bases lining up with TRBD1. The V gene end was trimmed by 3 bases and the J gene end by 2 bases; junction bases not matched to a gene: 8. The CDR3 contains 16 residues. CDR1 and CDR2 (germline): SGHVS, FQNEAQ. CDR3 loop: CASSFLRGLDQETQYF. For the CDR3, the DNA is TGTGCCAGCAGCTTCCTCAGGGGGCTGGATCAAGAGACCCAGTACTTC.

This CDR3 is CASSKGGAGGYTF. CDR3 nucleotides: TGTGCCAGCAGCAAAGGGGGGGCTGGAGGCTACACCTTC. The J gene is TRBJ1-2, the V gene TRBV6-1; weak D call: TRBD1 (6 bases). The V and J ends lost 6 bases and 8 bases respectively, with 16 bases between them. The CDR3 has 13 amino acids. The germline CDR1 and CDR2 sequences are MNHNS and SASEGT.

The V and J genes are TRBV7-2 and TRBJ2-1, with TRBD2 as a possible D gene (6 bases). This CDR3 region has 16 residues. Germline CDR1 reads SGHTA; CDR2 reads FQGNSA. V lost 5 bases, J lost 5 bases, and 19 bases lay in between. This CDR3 is CASSAYGTYYHNEQFF. CDR3 in DNA: TGTGCCAGCAGCGCTTACGGGACTTACTACCACAATGAGCAGTTCTTC.

CDR3 region: CASSLVADTQYF. The CDR3 DNA is TGCGCCAGCAGCCTAGTGGCAGATACGCAGTATTTT. V is TRBV4-1 and J is TRBJ2-3; no clear D gene. The CDR3 is 12 amino acids. Germline-derived CDR1 and CDR2 are MGHRA and YSYEKL. The V end was cut by 4 bases, the J end by 4 bases, with 6 bases between.

The chain employs TRBV9 and TRBJ2-1; D is unclear. Between the trimmed V and J ends, which lost 0 bases and 3 bases, there was a span of 13 bases. The CDR3 consists of 16 residues. From germline, CDR1 is SGDLS and CDR2 YYNGEE. The CDR3: CASSVESGYRYNEQFF. The CDR3 nucleotides are TGTGCCAGCAGCGTAGAGTCAGGATATCGCTACAATGAGCAGTTCTTC.

The chain recombines TRBV6-5 with TRBJ2-3, with TRBD1 matching over 10 bases. Germline V gene lookup returns CDR1 MNHEY and CDR2 SVGAGI. V lost 2 bases and J lost 4; bases outside the gene matches: 3. The CDR3 has 15 residues. The CDR3 DNA reads as TGTGCCAGCAGTTACGGACAGGGGGTTGCAGATACGCAGTATTTT. As protein: CASSYGQGVADTQYF.

The chain has TRBV13 and TRBJ2-1, with 13 bases lining up with TRBD2. The CDR3 spans 17 residues. Looked up from germline, CDR1 is PRHDT and CDR2 is FYEKMQ (reference sequence). The V gene end was trimmed by 5 bases and the J gene end by 5 bases; junction bases not matched to a gene: 9. CDR3 protein: CASSMTSGRLNHNEQFF. The CDR3 region has the DNA TGTGCCAGCAGCATGACTAGCGGGAGGCTAAATCACAATGAGCAGTTCTTC.

The chain joins TRBV29-1 to TRBJ2-5; D is possibly TRBD2 (6 bases). Germline assignment: CDR1 SQVTM and CDR2 ANQGSEA. Between the trimmed V and J ends, which lost 7 bases and 2 bases, there was a span of 11 bases. The CDR3 length is 12 residues. The CDR3 is CSGTGLQETQYF. Here the CDR3 DNA reads TGCAGCGGTACGGGACTTCAAGAGACCCAGTACTTC. Based on the CDR3 plus reference TRBV29-1 and TRBJ2-5, the full variable domain is SAVISQKPSRDICQRGTSLTIQCQVDSQVTMMFWYRQQPGQSLTLIATANQGSEATYESGFVIDKFPISRPNLTFSTLTVSNMSPEDSSIYLCSGTGLQETQYFGPGTRLLVL.

V gene TRBV5-4 combines with J gene TRBJ2-1; 12 bases are a match to TRBD2. This CDR3 is built from 16 residues. CDR1 SGHNT and CDR2 YYREEE come from the germline V gene (reference sequence). Trimming removed 4 bases from V and 1 base from J; junction bases left unmatched: 3. CDR3 protein: CASSTGTSGSYNEQFF. DNA of the CDR3: TGTGCCAGCAGCACCGGGACTAGCGGGTCCTACAATGAGCAGTTCTTC.

CDR3 DNA sequence: TGTGCCAGCAGCTTAGCAGGGGGCTACTATGGCTACACCTTC. Translated, it gives CASSLAGGYYGYTF. This chain connects TRBV7-9 to TRBJ1-2; the match to TRBD1 covers 7 bases. The CDR3 is made up of 14 amino acids. Germline V CDR1 and CDR2: SEHNR, FQNEAQ (reference sequence). The V gene end was trimmed by 0 bases and the J gene end by 3 bases; junction bases not matched to a gene: 1.

The sample holds a few counts of this clone. The V gene is TRBV28, the J gene TRBJ1-2, with D hard to call. V was pared by 3 bases and J by 7 bases, with 9 bases between. Germline CDR1 MDHEN, CDR2 SYDVKM. The CDR3 consists of 12 residues. CDR3 protein: CASSLVQSGYTF. The CDR3 nucleotides read TGTGCCAGCAGTTTGGTACAGAGTGGCTACACCTTC.

V and J are TRBV29-1 and TRBJ1-1; tentative D call: TRBD1 (6 bases). CDR1 is SQVTM and CDR2 is ANQGSEA in the germline V gene. The CDR3 runs 14 residues. Trimming stripped 2 bases from V and 5 bases from J, with 15 bases between. The CDR3 bases are TGCAGCGTTGAAAGTTCTGGGCAGGGGACTGAAGCTTTCTTT. Amino acid sequence: CSVESSGQGTEAFF.

The V and J genes are TRBV6-1 and TRBJ2-3; 12 nucleotides match TRBD2. Germline CDR1 reads MNHNS; CDR2 reads SASEGT. The CDR3 spans 17 residues. V shed 4 bases, J shed 0 bases, and the junction held 5 bases outside the gene matches. CDR3 in amino acids: CASSGGLAGTSTDTQYF. CDR3 DNA: TGTGCCAGCAGTGGAGGACTAGCGGGAACTAGCACAGATACGCAGTATTTT.

This clone was detected a few times. The rearrangement uses TRBV30 and TRBJ1-1; D unclear. Germline V gene data show CDR1 as GTSNPN and CDR2 as SVGIG (reference sequence). The CDR3 is made up of 13 amino acids. V lost 1 base, J lost 6 bases, and 12 bases lay in between. CDR3 in DNA: TGTGCCTGGAGTGGTTTCTTCCTCCCTGAAGCTTTCTTT. Amino acids: CAWSGFFLPEAFF.

The V gene is TRBV5-1, the J gene TRBJ1-1; weak D call: TRBD1 (6 bases). Trimming removed 7 bases from V and 1 base from J, with 11 bases in between. From germline, CDR1 is SGHRS and CDR2 YFSETQ. This CDR3 is 13 amino acids long. The CDR3 region has the DNA TGCGCCAGCGGAAGGACAGCGAACACTGAAGCTTTCTTT. Protein product: CASGRTANTEAFF.